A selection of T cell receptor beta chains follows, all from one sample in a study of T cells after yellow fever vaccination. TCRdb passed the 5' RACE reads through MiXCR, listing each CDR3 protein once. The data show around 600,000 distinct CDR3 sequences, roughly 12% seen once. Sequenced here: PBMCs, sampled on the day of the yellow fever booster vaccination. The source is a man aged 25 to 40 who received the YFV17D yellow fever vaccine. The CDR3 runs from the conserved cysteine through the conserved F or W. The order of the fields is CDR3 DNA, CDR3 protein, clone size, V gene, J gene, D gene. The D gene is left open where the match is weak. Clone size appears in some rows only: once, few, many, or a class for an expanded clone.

TGTGCCTGGACCAGGACTAGCAGAGATACGCAGTATTTT,CAWTRTSRDTQYF,-,TRBV30,TRBJ2-3,TRBD2
TGTGCCAGCAGCCCCAGACAGGACCGGGGGACTTTCTTT,CASSPRQDRGTFF,-,TRBV3-1,TRBJ1-1,-
TGCGCCCTAGAGGGAGGGGGTCCCCCGATTTACGAGCAGTACTTC,CALEGGGPPIYEQYF,few,TRBV4-3,TRBJ2-7,-
TGTGCCAGCAGTTTAAGGCAGGGTGGTGAAAAACTGTTTTTT,CASSLRQGGEKLFF,many,TRBV12-3/TRBV12-4,TRBJ1-4,-
TGCAGTGCTCGACACTCGGACCCGGTGAGGTCCCAGTACTTC,CSARHSDPVRSQYF,-,TRBV20-1,TRBJ2-5,-
TGTGCCAGCAGACTAGAAACAGATACGCAGTATTTT,CASRLETDTQYF,-,TRBV12-3/TRBV12-4,TRBJ2-3,-
TGTGCCAGCAGGAGATCTCGGGACACTCGAGGGGATGAGCAGTTCTTC,CASRRSRDTRGDEQFF,-,TRBV6-1,TRBJ2-1,-
TGCGCCAGCAGTGACTCCGGTATGCTTGAGCAGTTCTTC,CASSDSGMLEQFF,few,TRBV10-1,TRBJ2-1,-
TGCAGTGCTAGAAAGGGGAGCTCCTATAATTCACCCCTCCACTTT,CSARKGSSYNSPLHF,few,TRBV20-1,TRBJ1-6,-
TGTGCCAGCAGTTTAAGGAGAGAGACTAACTATGGCTACACCTTC,CASSLRRETNYGYTF,-,TRBV12-3/TRBV12-4,TRBJ1-2,-
TGTGCCAGCAGCCCGCTAGCGGGGGGGGTGGATACGCAGTATTTT,CASSPLAGGVDTQYF,few,TRBV11-2,TRBJ2-3,TRBD2
TGTGCCAGTAGTATTAGGCAGGGAGGCCAATCTGAAGCTTTCTTT,CASSIRQGGQSEAFF,-,TRBV19,TRBJ1-1,-
TGCAGCGTGAGGGGGCCGACTAGCGGGAGTGGTGAGCAGTTCTTC,CSVRGPTSGSGEQFF,few,TRBV29-1,TRBJ2-1,TRBD2
TGCAGTGCGGGACAAGGGGACTACGAGCAGTACTTC,CSAGQGDYEQYF,few,TRBV29-1,TRBJ2-7,-
TGCAGTGCTAGAGATACAGGACAAGAGACCCAGTACTTC,CSARDTGQETQYF,-,TRBV20-1,TRBJ2-5,-
TGCAGCGTCCTCAGCCGACAGGACGCCTACGAGCAGTACTTC,CSVLSRQDAYEQYF,many,TRBV29-1,TRBJ2-7,-
TGCGCCAGCGGACAGGGGGCGCGTGAGACCCAGTACTTC,CASGQGARETQYF,few,TRBV5-1,TRBJ2-5,TRBD1
TGCAGCGTTGGGGGGAGGCAGATGAACACTGAAGCTTTCTTT,CSVGGRQMNTEAFF,-,TRBV29-1,TRBJ1-1,-
TGTGCCAGCAGTTATTCGGTACACTCGGATACGCAGTATTTT,CASSYSVHSDTQYF,few,TRBV6-2/TRBV6-3,TRBJ2-3,-
TGTGCCACCAGCAGGGGACGGACCTACGAGCAGTACTTC,CATSRGRTYEQYF,-,TRBV15,TRBJ2-7,-
TGTGCCTGGAGCCGTGGGACAGGGAATGACTATGGCTACACCTTC,CAWSRGTGNDYGYTF,-,TRBV30,TRBJ1-2,TRBD1
TGTGCCAGCAACGAAGGGGGCGCGACGGGCACAGATACGCAGTATTTT,CASNEGGATGTDTQYF,few,TRBV7-2,TRBJ2-3,TRBD1
TGCGCCAGCAGTGAGTTAGCGGGGAACTACAATGAGCAGTTCTTC,CASSELAGNYNEQFF,few,TRBV10-2,TRBJ2-1,TRBD2
TGTGCCAGCAGCGGTTTTTGGGGCGCGGATTCACCCCTCCACTTT,CASSGFWGADSPLHF,-,TRBV5-6,TRBJ1-6,-
TGTGCCATCAGTGAGAGGGGCAATGAGCAGTTCTTC,CAISERGNEQFF,-,TRBV10-3,TRBJ2-1,-
TGTGCCAGCAGCTTAGCACCAGCCCCCAGCTCCTACGAGCAGTACTTC,CASSLAPAPSSYEQYF,-,TRBV7-2,TRBJ2-7,-
TGCGCCAGCAGCTTCCTCGGCAGGGATGGGGAGACCCAGTACTTC,CASSFLGRDGETQYF,few,TRBV5-1,TRBJ2-5,-
TGTGCCAGCAGCCGGACAGGGTGGATGGAAGAGACCCAGTACTTC,CASSRTGWMEETQYF,few,TRBV5-4,TRBJ2-5,TRBD1
TGTGCCAGCAGTTCTTATGGTGGACTCTACGAGCAGTACTTC,CASSSYGGLYEQYF,-,TRBV6-5,TRBJ2-7,-
TGCAGTGCTATAGGGGGGACTAATGAAAAACTGTTTTTT,CSAIGGTNEKLFF,-,TRBV20-1,TRBJ1-4,-
TGTGCCAGCAGAGGGACAGGGATGTACGAGCAGTACTTC,CASRGTGMYEQYF,-,TRBV6-1,TRBJ2-7,TRBD1
TGTGCCAGCAGCCCAGACAGGGGGGGCAAAAACATTCAGTACTTC,CASSPDRGGKNIQYF,few,TRBV5-5,TRBJ2-4,TRBD1
TGCAGTGCTAGTGACAGGCGGGGACGCGAGCAGTACTTC,CSASDRRGREQYF,-,TRBV20-1,TRBJ2-7,-
TGTGCCAGCAAGACAGGGTGGAGTGAGCAGTTCTTC,CASKTGWSEQFF,-,TRBV25-1,TRBJ2-1,TRBD1
TGCAGTACTAGTGGACTGCGGAGCACAGATACGCAGTATTTT,CSTSGLRSTDTQYF,-,TRBV20-1,TRBJ2-3,-
TGCAGTGCTAGTGCTAGCGGGAGGGCCGGGGACACCGGGGAGCTGTTTTTT,CSASASGRAGDTGELFF,many,TRBV20-1,TRBJ2-2,TRBD2
TGTGCCAGCAACCCCCGGGAGATGGTTGGGAATGAGCAGTTCTTC,CASNPREMVGNEQFF,-,TRBV12-3/TRBV12-4,TRBJ2-1,-
TGCAGTGCTAGCGGCGCGGATATAGTCACAGATACGCAGTATTTT,CSASGADIVTDTQYF,-,TRBV20-1,TRBJ2-3,-
TGCGCCAGCAGCTTGCGTGGAGACAGATACAACACAGATACGCAGTATTTT,CASSLRGDRYNTDTQYF,-,TRBV5-1,TRBJ2-3,-
TGTGCCAGCAGCTCCGGGACTAGACGCTATGAGCAGTTCTTC,CASSSGTRRYEQFF,-,TRBV27,TRBJ2-1,TRBD2
TGCGCCAGCAACCAAGGGGGCCCGCAAGAGACCCAGTACTTC,CASNQGGPQETQYF,few,TRBV10-2,TRBJ2-5,TRBD1